The rows below give T cell receptor beta chains drawn from one sample of a study of shared clonotypes between healthy human individuals. The assay was immunoSEQ multiplex PCR, and TCRdb's table has in-frame clones only and misses some. The sample includes under 1,900,000 clones, approximately 98.5% of them seen just once. Sequencing was performed on naive CD4+ T cells sorted from blood. These TCRs come from a man aged 25-45 years in good health. Each CDR3 is given without its conserved first and last residue. The order of the fields is J gene, D gene, V gene, CDR3 protein. D genes are given only for firm matches.

TRBJ2-1,TRBD1,TRBV4-3,ASSRDSYNEQF
TRBJ2-1,-,TRBV28,ASSLVAEQF
TRBJ2-5,TRBD1,TRBV5-1,ASSPAQGAQETQY
TRBJ2-7,-,TRBV15,ATVGPSYEQY
TRBJ2-1,-,TRBV5-4,ASTPSVGSYNEQF
TRBJ1-1,-,TRBV18,ASSPGGGGPNTEAF
TRBJ2-7,-,TRBV28,ASFRPETYEQY
TRBJ1-2,-,TRBV2,ASEGSLLGYT
TRBJ1-1,-,TRBV7-9,AIGPVGEAF
TRBJ2-7,-,TRBV6-5,ASRTTGSPTYEQY
TRBJ1-4,TRBD1,TRBV5-1,ASSGGQGWDEKLF
TRBJ2-3,TRBD1,TRBV5-1,ASNDRGTQY
TRBJ2-3,TRBD2,TRBV28,ASTPSGRVGTQY
TRBJ2-7,-,TRBV7-9,ASSLTGRGEQY
TRBJ2-3,TRBD2,TRBV14,ASSQVPSGATVY
TRBJ2-1,-,TRBV30,AWSKLGGTYNEQF
TRBJ1-1,TRBD1,TRBV6-5,ASSFREGAMNTEAF
TRBJ2-3,-,TRBV29-1,SAGADTQY
TRBJ2-7,-,TRBV2,ASSVRVLGWEQY
TRBJ2-7,TRBD1,TRBV5-1,ASSFGTGIAYEQY
TRBJ2-7,-,TRBV18,ASSRSPISYEQY
TRBJ2-5,-,TRBV28,ASSKPGSSLETQY
TRBJ2-7,-,TRBV6-5,ASRGRGFEQY
TRBJ2-2,TRBD1,TRBV19,ASSRDSRGYAGELF
TRBJ1-2,-,TRBV11-1,ASGGYGYT
TRBJ1-2,-,TRBV28,ASSFGSGNGYT
TRBJ1-1,TRBD1,TRBV6-5,ASSHRGTEAF
TRBJ2-1,-,TRBV7-2,ASSFQGYEQF
TRBJ1-5,-,TRBV30,AWSVGGGQPQH
TRBJ2-7,-,TRBV9,ASSEEGAPYYEQY
TRBJ2-3,TRBD2,TRBV10-1,ASSESTGGLAGADTQY
TRBJ2-1,TRBD2,TRBV9,ASSLRTVAGYNEQF
TRBJ1-1,-,TRBV6-5,ASSYTIKTEAF
TRBJ2-5,-,TRBV5-1,ASSLGDGQETQY
TRBJ2-1,-,TRBV4-3,ASSQDLGGYGRSSYNEQF
TRBJ1-5,-,TRBV27,ASRIHASNQPQH
TRBJ2-3,-,TRBV6-6,ASSFLPDTQY
TRBJ1-5,-,TRBV5-1,ASSLEAGRNQPQH
TRBJ2-3,TRBD2,TRBV10-3,AISTLAGSSTDTQY
TRBJ2-3,-,TRBV10-3,AIGVTGVSTDTQY
TRBJ2-3,-,TRBV5-4,ASSLARTSTDTQY
TRBJ2-7,-,TRBV28,ASSLLTSSYEQY
TRBJ1-5,-,TRBV28,ASKSHRYSNQPQH
TRBJ2-5,TRBD2,TRBV5-4,ASSLSGSGISETQY
TRBJ1-1,-,TRBV29-1,SVGQGGLTEAF
TRBJ2-1,TRBD2,TRBV11-2,ASSPLPTGRARHEQF
TRBJ1-4,TRBD1,TRBV4-3,ASSPRPGGIEKLF
TRBJ2-2,-,TRBV5-1,ASTPPVVGSDTGELF
TRBJ1-2,TRBD1,TRBV6-5,ASSGQGYGYT
TRBJ2-7,TRBD2,TRBV7-3,ASSPGAGAYEQY
TRBJ2-1,TRBD2,TRBV7-6,ASSLVGGQKHNEQF
TRBJ2-1,TRBD1,TRBV19,ASSPGQHEQF
TRBJ2-7,-,TRBV28,ASSHRTKTYEQY
TRBJ1-3,-,TRBV11-2,ASSLWLGNLGNTIY
TRBJ2-2,-,TRBV15,ATSRDLPGELF